The rows below give T cell receptor beta chains drawn from one sample of a study of beta chain features in type 1 diabetes. Assay: immunoSEQ multiplex PCR; the TCRdb copy retains only in-frame clones and omits some. The table includes 620,000 or so clones, less than 20% detected once. The specimen was naive CD4+ T cells from blood. Receptors were obtained from a man aged 18-30 years in good health. CDR3s include the opening cysteine and the closing phenylalanine or tryptophan. The order of the fields is clone size, D gene, V gene, J gene, CDR3 protein, CDR3 DNA. D genes are given only for firm matches. Some rows mark clone size as missing; the rest say once, few, many or name a class of expanded clone.

-,-,TRBV25-1,TRBJ1-2,CASSVGGIRGYTF,TGTGCCAGCAGTGTTGGCGGAATTAGGGGCTACACCTTC
few,TRBD1,TRBV30,TRBJ2-2,CAWVLRQGTGELFF,TGTGCCTGGGTACTTCGACAGGGCACCGGGGAGCTGTTTTTT
few,-,TRBV12-2,TRBJ1-1,CASRRQGF,TGTGCAAGTCGCCGTCAGGGTTTT
few,TRBD2,TRBV9,TRBJ2-3,CATSVRSVRLAGGDPFTDTQYF,TGTGCCACCAGCGTACGGAGCGTCCGACTAGCGGGGGGTGATCCCTTCACAGATACGCAGTATTTT
few,-,TRBV7-3,TRBJ2-5,CASSLMGQRQETQYF,TGTGCCAGCAGCTTAATGGGACAAAGACAAGAGACCCAGTACTTC
-,-,TRBV11-2,TRBJ2-2,CASSSVGSTGELFF,TGTGCCAGCAGCTCCGTTGGGAGCACCGGGGAGCTGTTTTTT
few,TRBD1,TRBV4-3,TRBJ1-3,CASSRGDRGSGNTIYF,TGCGCCAGCAGCCGAGGGGACAGGGGATCTGGAAACACCATATATTTT
-,-,TRBV4-2,TRBJ1-4,CASSQGRGGYEKLFF,TGTGCCAGCAGCCAAGGCCGCGGGGGGTACGAAAAACTGTTTTTT
-,TRBD2,TRBV15,TRBJ2-5,CATRASGSRETQYF,TGTGCCACCAGGGCTAGCGGGAGTCGGGAGACCCAGTACTTC
few,-,TRBV7-9,TRBJ1-2,CASSLEQAGSDYGYTF,TGTGCCAGCAGCTTAGAACAGGCGGGTTCGGACTATGGCTACACCTTC
-,TRBD2,TRBV7-2,TRBJ2-5,CASSRLAGGVETQYF,TGTGCCAGCAGCCGACTAGCGGGAGGAGTAGAGACCCAGTACTTC
-,TRBD1,TRBV10-2,TRBJ2-1,CASSVQGAISPEQFF,TGCGCCAGTTCCGTACAGGGGGCGATTTCGCCTGAGCAGTTCTTC
-,TRBD2,TRBV19,TRBJ2-1,CASSIKASGGGEQFF,TGTGCCAGTAGTATAAAGGCTAGCGGGGGTGGTGAGCAGTTCTTC
-,TRBD1,TRBV7-8,TRBJ2-7,CASSKIQGAAYEQYF,TGTGCCAGCAGCAAGATACAGGGGGCAGCCTACGAGCAGTACTTC
few,-,TRBV23-1,TRBJ2-5,CASSQSFQDNQETQYF,TGCGCCAGCAGTCAATCGTTCCAGGACAACCAAGAGACCCAGTACTTC
many,TRBD1,TRBV10-3,TRBJ2-3,CAIFQGAKDTQYF,TGTGCCATCTTTCAGGGGGCTAAAGATACGCAGTATTTT
-,-,TRBV5-1,TRBJ2-7,CASSLTAEQYF,TGCGCCAGCAGCTTGACGGCCGAGCAGTACTTC
few,TRBD2,TRBV19,TRBJ2-1,CASSRLAGGPEQFF,TGTGCCAGTAGCAGACTAGCGGGAGGCCCTGAGCAGTTCTTC
few,-,TRBV18,TRBJ1-2,CASSPRERTNYGYTF,TGTGCCAGCTCACCCCGCGAGCGGACTAACTATGGCTACACCTTC
few,-,TRBV19,TRBJ1-3,CASSTVGDARISGNTIYF,TGTGCCAGTAGTACCGTAGGGGACGCCCGGATCTCTGGAAACACCATATATTTT
-,-,TRBV29-1,TRBJ2-7,CSVAHQGYEQYF,TGCAGCGTTGCCCACCAGGGCTACGAGCAGTACTTC
-,-,TRBV2,TRBJ2-1,CASSAEHTYNEQFF,TGTGCCAGCAGTGCCGAACATACCTACAATGAGCAGTTCTTC
-,-,TRBV7-2,TRBJ2-7,CASSFQDSYEQYF,TGTGCCAGCAGCTTCCAAGACTCCTACGAGCAGTACTTC
few,-,TRBV18,TRBJ1-3,CASSQLIPGTQTGNTIYF,TGTGCCAGCTCACAATTAATCCCCGGGACGCAGACTGGAAACACCATATATTTT
-,TRBD1,TRBV18,TRBJ2-7,CASRTGEAYEQYF,TGTGCCAGCCGAACAGGGGAAGCCTACGAGCAGTACTTC
few,-,TRBV5-1,TRBJ2-7,CASSSGVGLEQYF,TGCGCCAGCAGCTCCGGGGTTGGGCTCGAGCAGTACTTC
-,-,TRBV9,TRBJ1-1,CASSVGQTQNTEAFF,TGTGCCAGCAGCGTAGGACAAACCCAGAACACTGAAGCTTTCTTT
few,-,TRBV4-1,TRBJ1-5,CASSHPAVYSNQPQHF,TGCGCCAGCAGCCACCCGGCGGTCTATAGCAATCAGCCCCAGCATTTT
-,-,TRBV6-5,TRBJ1-5,CASRIAGNQPQHF,TGTGCCAGCCGGATAGCGGGCAATCAGCCCCAGCATTTT
few,TRBD1,TRBV7-8,TRBJ2-2,CASSLSPDRSVTGELFF,TGTGCCAGCAGCTTATCACCGGACAGGTCGGTCACCGGGGAGCTGTTTTTT
-,-,TRBV4-3,TRBJ1-3,CASSRDRTGNTIYF,TGCGCCAGCAGCCGCGACAGAACCGGAAACACCATATATTTT
few,TRBD1,TRBV5-4,TRBJ2-7,CASSLTGVSYEQYF,TGTGCCAGCAGCTTGACAGGGGTCTCCTACGAGCAGTACTTC
few,-,TRBV28,TRBJ2-7,CASSWTAYYEQYF,TGTGCCAGCAGTTGGACAGCGTACTACGAGCAGTACTTC
many,TRBD1,TRBV7-2,TRBJ2-6,CASSSDRAPGANVLTF,TGTGCCAGCAGCTCGGACAGGGCCCCTGGGGCCAACGTCCTGACTTTC
-,-,TRBV7-2,TRBJ1-3,CASSRILRDAFRNTIYF,TGTGCCAGCAGCCGTATTCTCCGGGACGCATTCAGAAACACCATATATTTT
-,-,TRBV20-1,TRBJ1-2,CSGDRNYGYTF,TGCAGTGGGGACCGAAACTATGGCTACACCTTC
-,-,TRBV6-6,TRBJ2-1,CASSYGRTDYNEQFF,TGTGCCAGCAGTTACGGTCGGACAGACTACAATGAGCAGTTCTTC
-,TRBD2,TRBV5-6,TRBJ2-2,CATRRGLAGTGELFF,TGTGCCACCCGGCGTGGGCTAGCGGGCACCGGGGAGCTGTTTTTT
few,-,TRBV11-3,TRBJ2-3,CASSGSTDTQYF,TGTGCCAGCAGCGGTAGCACAGATACGCAGTATTTT
few,TRBD1,TRBV30,TRBJ1-6,CAWATGGAGSPLHF,TGTGCCTGGGCCACAGGGGGCGCGGGTTCACCCCTCCACTTT
few,-,TRBV25-1,TRBJ1-5,CASSSGGEVGNQPQHF,TGTGCCAGCAGCAGCGGGGGGGAGGTCGGCAATCAGCCCCAGCATTTT
-,TRBD1,TRBV9,TRBJ1-4,CASSVDGTGDEKLFF,TGTGCCAGCAGCGTAGACGGGACAGGGGACGAAAAACTGTTTTTT
few,TRBD2,TRBV5-1,TRBJ2-5,CASSIGLAVETQYF,TGCGCCAGCAGCATTGGGCTAGCGGTCGAGACCCAGTACTTC
-,TRBD2,TRBV23-1,TRBJ2-1,CASSRGGSRYNEQFF,TGCGCCAGCAGTCGGGGGGGGTCCAGGTACAATGAGCAGTTCTTC
-,-,TRBV16,TRBJ1-5,CASSRGGGYQPQHF,TGTGCCAGCAGCCGGGGAGGCGGGTATCAGCCCCAGCATTTT
few,-,TRBV20-1,TRBJ1-5,CSARHIAGQHF,TGCAGTGCTAGACATATAGCGGGCCAGCATTTT
-,-,TRBV29-1,TRBJ2-4,CSVERLLAKNIQYF,TGCAGCGTTGAGAGGCTATTAGCCAAAAACATTCAGTACTTC
few,TRBD1,TRBV10-3,TRBJ2-2,CAIRTQGASNTGELFF,TGTGCCATCAGAACCCAGGGGGCATCGAACACCGGGGAGCTGTTTTTT
-,-,TRBV7-3,TRBJ2-7,CASSSGQSYEQYF,TGTGCCAGCAGCTCGGGACAATCCTACGAGCAGTACTTC
few,-,TRBV27,TRBJ1-5,CASSPGNQPQHF,TGTGCCAGCAGTCCGGGCAATCAGCCCCAGCATTTT
-,-,TRBV18,TRBJ1-1,CASSPPVAEAFF,TGTGCCAGCTCACCACCCGTCGCTGAAGCTTTCTTT
-,-,TRBV9,TRBJ2-3,CASSVGVKSSTDTQYF,TGTGCCAGCAGCGTCGGGGTGAAGTCTAGCACAGATACGCAGTATTTT
few,TRBD1,TRBV9,TRBJ1-1,CASRATGTGGTEAFF,TGTGCCAGCAGGGCTACCGGGACAGGGGGCACTGAAGCTTTCTTT
once,-,TRBV5-1,TRBJ1-1,CASSLGGVTEAFF,TGCGCCAGCAGCTTGGGCGGGGTCACTGAAGCTTTCTTT
few,-,TRBV7-9,TRBJ1-5,CASSLAGDSNQPQHF,TGTGCCAGCAGCTTAGCCGGAGATAGCAATCAGCCCCAGCATTTT
-,TRBD1,TRBV6-6,TRBJ2-5,CASSYLTGVETQYF,TGTGCCAGCAGTTACTTGACAGGGGTTGAGACCCAGTACTTC